The present T cell receptor beta chain was sequenced within a study of blood T cells in healthy people across ages (dated by TCRdb to about 2015). Turning to the overall study: Template switching captured roughly one uniquely barcoded TCR beta cDNA molecule per two T cells in model experiments. Age-related changes in TCR beta repertoire diversity were measured in the study by deep sequencing normalized with unique cDNA molecular identifiers. Donors were grouped into four age groups: young (average about 15 years), middle-aged (roughly 40), aged (roughly 62) and long-lived (approximately 78). To avoid experimental bias, donors of different ages were distributed randomly across sequencing lanes. Two additional independent replicas of 1 million unique cDNA reads from the same blood draw were analyzed for two donors (one aged 18 to 29 and one aged 80 or older). Overall study results and their limits: Estimates of total diversity from one million sequenced T cells were regarded as lower bounds and underestimates. As age increased, observed TCR beta diversity per million T cells dropped in a roughly linear way, and a significant reduction was already evident by age 40. Compared with the aged group, more naive CD4+ T cells, fewer expanded clones and increased TCR diversity were shown by the long-lived group, suggesting age selection. Observed TCR beta diversity correlated strongly with the percentage of naive T cells measured by flow cytometry. Since profiling was done on bulk unsorted PBMCs, naive and antigen-experienced compartments could not be conclusively compared. Because donor CMV infection status was unknown, age-related changes in expanded clonotypes were potentially confounded.

This clonotype showed up just a few times. It has no known antigen specificity. Within one base of it there is no much larger clone, and no base qualities were kept. Systemically healthy Caucasian individuals from Russia, roughly 40 in total and aged roughly 6 to 95 years, were included as donors. About 10 milliliters of peripheral blood were collected from each donor into EDTA-treated Vacutainer tubes. Ficoll-Paque density-gradient centrifugation was used to isolate PBMCs, with at least 6 million obtained per sample. Total RNA was extracted from PBMCs with Trizol reagent, with at least 6 micrograms obtained per sample. Naive CD45RAhigh/CD27high T cell percentages were measured by flow cytometry on a PBMC aliquot from every donor. The CDR3 covers 13 residues, taking in both the cysteine and the phenylalanine. The retained sequence is limited to the CDR3, 39 bases, with the frame set at the first base. Taken from the germline V gene (reference sequence), the CDR1 and CDR2 loops are DFQATT and SNEGSKA. V is clipped by 3 bases and J by 5 bases, and the sequence between their germline boundaries is 13 bases long.

The protocol used for the library was 5' RACE. The sample was run on an Illumina HiSeq 2500. A second roughly 6 to 11 cycle PCR used a sample-barcoded 5' primer and a J-beta primer mix. A unique molecular identifier was introduced onto each TCR beta cDNA molecule by a template-switch 5' adaptor carrying 12 random nucleotides. Each sample yielded at least 2.5 million CDR3-containing paired-end reads. First-strand cDNA synthesis was performed from all RNA using the Mint cDNA synthesis kit, with priming by a TRBC-specific oligonucleotide. All cDNA was treated with uracil-DNA glycosylase and then went through a first 18-cycle PCR with the universal primers M1SS and BC2_uni_R. The published analysis was carried out like this. Normalization of each sample was performed by random selection of 1 million high-quality reads, each carrying a distinct molecular identifier. Instead of being binned into consensus sequences, reads with shared molecular identifiers were discarded. CDR3 identification, clonotype clustering and error correction used MiTCR with a Q25 quality threshold and the strictest error-elimination algorithm. Lower-bound total TCR beta diversity was estimated with a nonparametric unseen species model using Euler transformation. The public reads were run again by TCRdb, first through fastp at Q25 and then through MiXCR, and only productive beta chains were kept. Each entry merges the rows of one CDR3 protein and shows their most common DNA and genes. TCRdb, rather than the study authors, made the V and J calls. The sample has roughly 720,000 distinct CDR3 sequences on record, about 55% of them singletons. The ten largest clonotypes hold around 40% of the sample.

The receptor was isolated from a man older than 75 in good health. The sample comprised blood. This sequence uses TRBV20-1 and TRBJ1-1, with TRBD1 tentatively as D gene (6 bases match). The DNA reads TGCAGTGCTAGGAAGCACAGGGATACTGAAGCTTTCTTT. It is translated as CSARKHRDTEAFF.